Detailed here is one T cell receptor beta chain. This entry is derived from a study of T cells in Graves' hyperthyroidism and ophthalmopathy. Whole-study context: Peripheral blood was obtained at initial diagnosis, preceding any treatment.

Active moderate-to-severe ophthalmopathy, Clinical Activity Score at least 3, NOSPECS at least 4, under 3 months' duration. Researchers barred patients who had uncontrolled infection, other autoimmune disease, pregnancy or lactation. Amplified regions were TCR beta CDR3 sequences from RNA transcripts. TCR CDR3 regions were first amplified by RT-PCR with HTBI primers. TCRdb ran MiXCR on the multiplex PCR reads and lists one entry per CDR3 protein. The top ten clones hold 17% of a sample with over 450,000 distinct CDR3 sequences, 15% to 20% of them seen once. This clonotype originated in a woman aged 18-30 years with Graves' ophthalmopathy. Sample: blood.

The CDR3 sequence is CASRGGAGNTIYF. The CDR3 DNA follows: TGTGCCAGCAGAGGGGGGGCTGGAAACACCATATATTTT. The V and J genes are TRBV9 and TRBJ1-3, with D perhaps TRBD1 (6 bases). The CDR3 covers 13 residues. V was cut by 5 bases and J by 2 bases, with 8 bases left in between. CDR1 and CDR2 (germline): SGDLS, YYNGEE.